Listed below are T cell receptor beta chains from one sample, sequenced in a study of cytomegalovirus exposure and HLA in healthy donors. Repertoires were generated with immunoSEQ multiplex PCR, while TCRdb's copy carries only in-frame clones and drops some. The table lists about 100,000 clones, about 70% of them singletons. Source material: PBMCs. The receptor source for this set is a woman aged 18-30 years in good health and CMV-seropositive. Each CDR3 is given without its conserved first and last residue. Rows may omit the clone size; those that give it use once, few, many or a size class.

v_call: TRBV28; j_call: TRBJ1-5; cdr3_length: 12; clone_size: -; cdr3_aa: ASSTGQGDQPQH
v_call: TRBV7-6; j_call: TRBJ2-7; cdr3_length: 11; clone_size: -; cdr3_aa: ASSLGGISEQY
v_call: TRBV30; j_call: TRBJ1-5; cdr3_length: 11; clone_size: -; cdr3_aa: AWTRQGNQPQH
v_call: TRBV10-3; j_call: TRBJ1-1; cdr3_length: 13; clone_size: -; cdr3_aa: AISDSHGMNTEAF
v_call: TRBV2; j_call: TRBJ2-7; cdr3_length: 12; clone_size: -; cdr3_aa: ASNFDRASYEQY
v_call: TRBV5-1; j_call: TRBJ2-6; cdr3_length: 14; clone_size: -; cdr3_aa: ASSLRTALGTNVLT
v_call: TRBV7-8; j_call: TRBJ2-3; cdr3_length: 12; clone_size: -; cdr3_aa: ASSLGRGGDTQY
v_call: TRBV18; j_call: TRBJ2-1; cdr3_length: 12; clone_size: -; cdr3_aa: ASSHGGVYNEQF
v_call: TRBV11-3; j_call: TRBJ2-7; cdr3_length: 12; clone_size: -; cdr3_aa: ASSLEVGADEQY
v_call: TRBV11-2; j_call: TRBJ2-2; cdr3_length: 17; clone_size: -; cdr3_aa: ASSLGFLIAPANTGELF
v_call: TRBV5-6; j_call: TRBJ1-2; cdr3_length: 13; clone_size: -; cdr3_aa: ASSLEQGINYGYT
v_call: TRBV10-3; j_call: TRBJ1-1; cdr3_length: 12; clone_size: -; cdr3_aa: AISGQGQNTEAF
v_call: TRBV28; j_call: TRBJ1-1; cdr3_length: 12; clone_size: -; cdr3_aa: ASSQPLGTGTAF
v_call: TRBV27; j_call: TRBJ1-5; cdr3_length: 13; clone_size: -; cdr3_aa: ASSLGQGWNQPQH
v_call: TRBV4-1; j_call: TRBJ1-5; cdr3_length: 12; clone_size: few; cdr3_aa: ASSPTLTNQPQH
v_call: TRBV9; j_call: TRBJ1-2; cdr3_length: 18; clone_size: few; cdr3_aa: ASSVSTRLLRTGMGYGYT
v_call: TRBV5-6; j_call: TRBJ2-2; cdr3_length: 13; clone_size: -; cdr3_aa: ASSLVVGYTGELF
v_call: TRBV10-3; j_call: TRBJ1-5; cdr3_length: 14; clone_size: -; cdr3_aa: AIPPNRDYSNQPQH